This is a list of T cell receptor beta chains from one sample in a study of T-cell memory formation after mild COVID-19. TCRdb analysed the 5' RACE reads with MiXCR anew, one entry per CDR3 protein. The sample lists 35,000 to 50,000 distinct CDR3 sequences, nearly 9.5% occurring once. The sequenced material came from PBMCs or a T cell subset sorted from them (not recorded which). Receptor source: an adult woman who had mild COVID-19 (a few samples of this study predate the infection). Cell type and time point are not known. Each CDR3 is given with its conserved first and last residue. A D gene is named only where the DNA matches it firmly. Not every row has a clone size; where given, it reads once, few, many or a size class.

abundance,v_gene,j_gene,len,d_gene,CDR3nt,CDR3aa
few,TRBV15,TRBJ2-1,15,.,TGTGCCACCAGCAGAGCGGACTACGGGTTTATTGAGCAGTTCTTC,CATSRADYGFIEQFF
.,TRBV29-1,TRBJ1-2,14,.,TGCAGCGCGGCCGTCCCTAGGGCGCTAGGTGGCTACACCTTC,CSAAVPRALGGYTF
many,TRBV7-2,TRBJ2-7,12,TRBD1,TGTGCCAGCAGCCCGGACAGGGGACGGCAGTACTTC,CASSPDRGRQYF
.,TRBV10-3,TRBJ1-2,18,.,TGTGCCATCAGTGGAGGACTAACAGGGAGCTATAGAAACTATGGCTACACCTTC,CAISGGLTGSYRNYGYTF
few,TRBV9,TRBJ1-6,16,TRBD1,TGTGCCAGCAGCGCAGGACAGGGGGCCTATAATTCACCCCTCCACTTT,CASSAGQGAYNSPLHF
.,TRBV30,TRBJ2-7,13,.,TGTGCCTGGAGTGTACAGGTAACCTACGAGCAGTACTTC,CAWSVQVTYEQYF
medium-sized,TRBV9,TRBJ2-2,16,.,TGTGCCAGCAGCGTAGTTGGGGGGATGTCGGCCGGGGAGCTGTTTTTT,CASSVVGGMSAGELFF
few,TRBV6-1,TRBJ1-5,18,.,TGTGCCAGCAGTCCTACGTTGCGGACACAGGTGGGGGGTCAGCCCCAGCATTTT,CASSPTLRTQVGGQPQHF
many,TRBV4-3,TRBJ2-5,15,.,TGCGCCAGCAGCCAAGGGGTCGGATACCAAGAGACCCAGTACTTC,CASSQGVGYQETQYF
.,TRBV5-1,TRBJ2-7,15,TRBD1,TGCGCCAGCAGCCCCGCCGGGACAGAGTTGTACGAGCAGTACTTC,CASSPAGTELYEQYF
few,TRBV7-7,TRBJ2-1,16,TRBD2,TGTGCTAGCAGCCTTTCTAGCGGGAGGTATTCAAATGAGCAGTTCTTC,CASSLSSGRYSNEQFF
.,TRBV18,TRBJ2-7,11,.,TGTGCCAGCTCGCCCCGTTTCGAGCAGTACTTC,CASSPRFEQYF
.,TRBV24-1,TRBJ2-1,19,.,TGTGCCACCAGTCCGGCGCGGTCCAGGGGTGTAAAGTCCTACAATGAGCAGTTCTTC,CATSPARSRGVKSYNEQFF
.,TRBV18,TRBJ2-2,19,TRBD2,TGTGCCAGCTCACCATCGGCCCATAGCGGGAGGTCGAACACCGGGGAGCTGTTTTTT,CASSPSAHSGRSNTGELFF
many,TRBV12-3/TRBV12-4,TRBJ2-5,15,TRBD1,TGTGCCAGCAGCACACGGACAGGGGTGAAAGAGACCCAGTACTTC,CASSTRTGVKETQYF
.,TRBV7-8,TRBJ1-5,16,.,TGTGCCAGCAGCTTAGGGGACTTATGGGGCAATCAGCCCCAGCATTTT,CASSLGDLWGNQPQHF
.,TRBV18,TRBJ2-2,12,.,TGTGCCAGCTCACCGGACACCGGGGAGCTGTTTTTT,CASSPDTGELFF
few,TRBV2,TRBJ1-1,14,.,TGTGCCAGCAGAGCGGGCAGGATGAACACTGAAGCTTTCTTT,CASRAGRMNTEAFF
.,TRBV5-5,TRBJ2-2,17,.,TGTGCCAGCAGCTTGGGGACACAACCGGCGAACACCGGGGAGCTGTTTTTT,CASSLGTQPANTGELFF
few,TRBV27,TRBJ1-1,13,.,TGTGCCAGCAGTTTAATGGGTCGAGGAGAAGCTTTCTTT,CASSLMGRGEAFF
many,TRBV7-2,TRBJ2-1,16,TRBD2,TGTGCCAGCAGCTTAAGGGGGGGACTAGTCGGCTATGAGCAGTTCTTC,CASSLRGGLVGYEQFF
.,TRBV19,TRBJ1-2,14,.,TGTGCCAGTAGTACCCCGATCTATTCGGGTGGCTACACCTTC,CASSTPIYSGGYTF
.,TRBV5-1,TRBJ1-1,14,.,TGCGCCAGCAGCTGGGCGACAGACTACACTGAAGCTTTCTTT,CASSWATDYTEAFF
few,TRBV20-1,TRBJ2-1,18,TRBD2,TGCAGTGCTAGAGATTCCAGTAGCGGGAGGGCCGGGGGCAATGAGCAGTTCTTC,CSARDSSSGRAGGNEQFF
few,TRBV29-1,TRBJ1-1,14,TRBD1,TGCAGCGTTTTCCGGGACAGGCTGGGGTCTGAAGCTTTCTTT,CSVFRDRLGSEAFF
.,TRBV4-2,TRBJ1-5,17,.,TGTGCCAGCAGCCAAGATGCGGTTGGATGGGGCAATCAGCCCCAGCATTTT,CASSQDAVGWGNQPQHF
many,TRBV29-1,TRBJ2-7,14,TRBD1,TGCAGCGTTGAAAGGACAGGGTCACCCTACGAGCAGTACTTC,CSVERTGSPYEQYF
.,TRBV19,TRBJ2-7,13,.,TGTGCCAGTAGTTTCGGGGGCAACGACGAGCAGTACTTC,CASSFGGNDEQYF
few,TRBV24-1,TRBJ1-2,15,TRBD1,TGTGCCACCAGTGATCCCGGGACAGGGGAGGCTGGCTACACCTTC,CATSDPGTGEAGYTF
many,TRBV5-1,TRBJ2-4,18,.,TGCGCCAGCAGCTATACCTCTGGCGGGGCACTAGCCAAAAACATTCAGTACTTC,CASSYTSGGALAKNIQYF
many,TRBV5-1,TRBJ2-7,14,TRBD1,TGCGCCAGCAGCTCGGGACAGGGGGCCTCGGAGCAGTACTTC,CASSSGQGASEQYF
.,TRBV24-1,TRBJ2-3,13,.,TGTGCCACTAGGGACGGGGGAGTGGATACGCAGTATTTT,CATRDGGVDTQYF
few,TRBV4-2,TRBJ2-5,15,.,TGTGCCAGCAGCCAAGGTAGAGCTACACAAGAGACCCAGTACTTC,CASSQGRATQETQYF
.,TRBV7-8,TRBJ1-1,15,.,TGTGCCAGCAGGCGACAGGAGGTTGGGCTCACTGAAGCTTTCTTT,CASRRQEVGLTEAFF
few,TRBV7-2,TRBJ2-5,14,.,TGTGCCAGCAGCTTGAGAGCGGGCCAAGAGACCCAGTACTTC,CASSLRAGQETQYF
few,TRBV27,TRBJ1-2,14,.,TGTGCCAGCAGTTTAAACAGGTTGGAGGATGGCTACACCTTC,CASSLNRLEDGYTF
.,TRBV29-1,TRBJ2-5,15,TRBD2,TGCAGCGTTGACCCTAGCGGGGGCTTGGCAGAGACCCAGTACTTC,CSVDPSGGLAETQYF
.,TRBV25-1,TRBJ1-2,15,.,TGTGCCAGCAGCGCTCCAGGACAGCCGAACTATGGCTACACCTTC,CASSAPGQPNYGYTF
.,TRBV7-3,TRBJ2-1,16,.,TGTGCCAGCAGCCAACAAGGACTAACGTCCTACAATGAGCAGTTCTTC,CASSQQGLTSYNEQFF
few,TRBV12-3/TRBV12-4,TRBJ1-6,14,TRBD1,TGTGCCAGCAGTGTGACAGGGAGTAATTCACCCCTCCACTTT,CASSVTGSNSPLHF
.,TRBV20-1,TRBJ2-3,11,.,TGCAGTGCCGCAAGGGGGGATACGCAGTATTTT,CSAARGDTQYF
many,TRBV2,TRBJ2-5,14,.,TGTGCCAGCAGTTCTCGACAGGCGCAAGAGACCCAGTACTTC,CASSSRQAQETQYF
few,TRBV4-1,TRBJ2-7,15,.,TGCGCCAGCAGCCAAGAGAACGGGCGCTCCTACGAGCAGTACTTC,CASSQENGRSYEQYF
.,TRBV19,TRBJ2-1,13,TRBD1,TGTGCCAGTAGTAAAACAGGGGTTGATGAGCAGTTCTTC,CASSKTGVDEQFF
few,TRBV29-1,TRBJ2-5,14,TRBD2,TGCAGCGTGGTGCCCGGGACTAGCGGTGAGACCCAGTACTTC,CSVVPGTSGETQYF
many,TRBV7-2,TRBJ2-1,16,TRBD2,TGTGCCAGCAGCACCACTAGCGGCCTCTCCTACAATGAGCAGTTCTTC,CASSTTSGLSYNEQFF
.,TRBV6-5,TRBJ2-5,19,TRBD1,TGTGCCAGCAGTTCCCAATTCCCGGGACAGGGGTTGTACCAAGAGACCCAGTACTTC,CASSSQFPGQGLYQETQYF
.,TRBV5-1,TRBJ2-1,14,.,TGCGCCAGCAGCCGGGACGGCCCCTACAATGAGCAGTTCTTC,CASSRDGPYNEQFF